Shown below are 24 T cell receptor beta chains from a single sample sequenced in a study of blood T cell repertoires in COVID-19. The repertoire was sequenced with immunoSEQ multiplex PCR; TCRdb's copy has only in-frame clones and lacks some. The profile covers 280,000 or so clones, with about 85% appearing a single time and around 2.5% taken by the ten largest. The specimen sequenced was PBMCs or T cells enriched from blood (not recorded which). The receptors stem from a woman in her forties or fifties who had recovered from COVID-19.

The J gene is TRBJ1-5, the V gene TRBV10-3; D unclear. Trimming removed 4 bases at V and 3 bases at J, with 7 bases between. The CDR3 runs 13 residues. CDR1 and CDR2 from the germline V gene are ENHRY and SYGVKD. CDR3 sequence (DNA): TGTGCCATCAGTGGACACGACAATCAGCCCCAGCATTTT. Translated: CAISGHDNQPQHF.

The rearrangement links TRBV9 to TRBJ2-3, with 8 bases identical to TRBD2. This CDR3 contains 16 residues. V trimming: 0 bases; J trimming: 0 bases; junction bases outside the gene matches: 3. Per the germline V gene, CDR1 is SGDLS and CDR2 is YYNGEE. The CDR3 loop reads CASSVGSSGSTDTQYF. The CDR3 coding sequence is TGTGCCAGCAGCGTAGGGTCTAGCGGGAGCACAGATACGCAGTATTTT.

The chain recombines TRBV7-9 with TRBJ1-2, with D maybe TRBD1 (6 bases). Germline CDR1 and CDR2: SEHNR and FQNEAQ (reference sequence). V shed 5 bases and J shed 4 bases, with 17 bases lying between them. The CDR3 length is 15 residues. The CDR3 coding sequence is TGTGCCAGCAGCCAAGGGGCAGGGGAAATCTATGGCTACACCTTC. Translation: CASSQGAGEIYGYTF. Variable domain in full (rest from reference TRBV7-9 and TRBJ1-2): DTGVSQNPRHKITKRGQNVTFRCDPISEHNRLYWYRQTLGQGPEFLTYFQNEAQLEKSRLLSDRFSAERPKGSFSTLEIQRTEQGDSAMYLCASSQGAGEIYGYTFGSGTRLTVV.

This clone was found once. The chain recombines TRBV3-1 (or the pseudogene TRBV3-2) with TRBJ2-1, with D hard to call. The CDR3 contains 13 residues. Trimming removed 4 bases from V and 3 bases from J, with 7 bases in between. From germline, CDR1 is LGHDT and CDR2 YNNKEL (reference sequence). The CDR3: CASSRIGYNEQFF. The CDR3 DNA reads as TGTGCCAGCAGCCGCATCGGCTACAATGAGCAGTTCTTC.

This chain links TRBV11-3 with TRBJ2-1; D is perhaps TRBD2 (6 bases). The V gene lost 5 bases and the J gene lost 4 bases, with 12 bases spanning the gap. Germline V CDR1 and CDR2: SGHNT, YENEEA. This CDR3 region has 14 residues. The CDR3 sequence: CASSTGLQYNEQFF. CDR3 coding DNA: TGTGCCAGCAGCACGGGACTCCAATACAATGAGCAGTTCTTC.

The chain links TRBV6-2 or TRBV6-3 to TRBJ1-2; 9 bases align to TRBD1. The germline V gene encodes CDR1 MNHEY and CDR2 SVGEGT. With V trimmed by 6 bases and J by 4 bases, 12 bases remained unmatched. This CDR3 has 16 amino acids. The CDR3 nucleotides are TGTGCCAGCAGCCGAACTCCACAGGGGGCCCCCTATGGCTACACCTTC. Its translation is CASSRTPQGAPYGYTF.

The chain is built from TRBV15 and TRBJ2-3; 8 bases match TRBD1. The CDR3 has 15 amino acids. Germline-derived CDR1 and CDR2 are LNHNV and YYDKDF (reference sequence). V lost 5 bases, J lost 4 bases, and 8 bases stayed unmatched. For the CDR3, the DNA is TGTGCCACCAGCGGTCGGGACAGGAGGGCAGATACGCAGTATTTT. Protein product: CATSGRDRRADTQYF.

The chain is built from TRBV7-9 and TRBJ2-1, with TRBD1 as a possible D gene (6 bases). The V gene lost 5 bases and the J gene lost 8 bases, with 22 bases spanning the gap. Per the germline V gene, CDR1 is SEHNR and CDR2 is FQNEAQ (reference sequence). This CDR3 spans 16 amino acids. CDR3 sequence reads: CASSPTGAGRLDEQFF. In nucleotides, the CDR3 is TGTGCCAGCAGCCCGACAGGCGCTGGGCGGCTAGATGAGCAGTTCTTC.

The CDR3 DNA is TGTGCCAGCAGGACTAGCGGGGGTAGGGCAGATACGCAGTATTTT. Protein product: CASRTSGGRADTQYF. The chain employs TRBV6-5 and TRBJ2-3; 12 bases map to TRBD2. Germline V lookup: CDR1 MNHEY, CDR2 SVGAGI. With V trimmed by 6 bases and J by 4 bases, 5 bases remained unmatched. CDR3 length equals 15 residues.

The chain carries TRBV27 and TRBJ1-2, with 7 bases aligning to TRBD1. Per the germline V gene, CDR1 is MNHEY and CDR2 is SMNVEV (reference sequence). This CDR3 comprises 14 residues. V was pared by 5 bases and J by 4 bases, with 7 bases of the junction left unmatched. CDR3 in amino acids: CASSGRQGPYGYTF. In DNA, the CDR3 is TGTGCCAGCAGTGGAAGACAGGGTCCCTATGGCTACACCTTC.

Only a few counts were recorded for this clone. The rearrangement joins TRBV4-2 to TRBJ2-7; D is ambiguous. V dropped 2 bases and J dropped 3 bases, with 14 bases sitting between them. The CDR3 spans 15 residues. CDR1 and CDR2 (germline): LGHNA, YNFKEQ. CDR3 region: CASSQNSRSYYEQYF. The CDR3 DNA reads as TGTGCCAGCAGCCAAAACTCGCGATCTTACTACGAGCAGTACTTC.

The chain couples TRBV7-9 to TRBJ1-2; D uncertain. This CDR3 is built from 13 residues. Germline CDR1 is SEHNR and CDR2 is FQNEAQ (reference sequence). The V gene lost 5 bases and the J gene lost 4 bases, with 11 bases spanning the gap. This CDR3 is CASSPMAIYGYTF. Here the CDR3 DNA reads TGTGCCAGCAGCCCCATGGCCATCTATGGCTACACCTTC.

There are a few counts of this clone. The genes are TRBV5-5 and TRBJ1-5; unclear D gene. Germline values: CDR1 SGHKS, CDR2 YYEKEE (reference sequence). V was cut by 0 bases and J by 3 bases, with 10 bases left in between. The CDR3 sequence is 15 residues long. This CDR3 is CASSLGRAANQPQHF. CDR3 nucleotide sequence: TGTGCCAGCAGCTTGGGGAGGGCGGCCAATCAGCCCCAGCATTTT.

J is TRBJ1-1 and V is TRBV5-1; TRBD1 is a possible D gene (5 bases). Trimming left V 6 bases short and J 1 base short, with 13 bases between. The CDR3 spans 14 residues. In germline, CDR1 is SGHRS, CDR2 YFSETQ. The CDR3 DNA sequence: TGCGCCAGCACCAAAGACGGGGGGAACACTGAAGCTTTCTTT. It yields the protein CASTKDGGNTEAFF.

V and J are TRBV7-2 and TRBJ1-1; 7 bases are shared with TRBD1. Germline lookup yields CDR1 SGHTA and CDR2 FQGNSA. The CDR3 loop spans 14 amino acids. The V segment lost 4 bases and the J segment 4 bases; nucleotides outside the gene matches: 6. This CDR3 is CASSSSYRGTEAFF. As DNA, the CDR3 is TGTGCCAGCAGCTCGAGTTACAGGGGCACTGAAGCTTTCTTT. The variable domain in full, completed from reference TRBV7-2 and TRBJ1-1, reads GAGVSQSPSNKVTEKGKDVELRCDPISGHTALYWYRQSLGQGLEFLIYFQGNSAPDKSGLPSDRFSAERTGGSVSTLTIQRTQQEDSAVYLCASSSSYRGTEAFFGQGTRLTVV.

This chain connects TRBV9 to TRBJ2-7; D is perhaps TRBD2 (6 bases). The length of the CDR3 is 15 residues. Germline loops: CDR1 SGDLS, CDR2 YYNGEE. The ends were cut back, 0 bases at V and 0 bases at J, with 10 bases in the middle. This CDR3 reads CASSVGAGLSYEQYF. CDR3 in DNA: TGTGCCAGCAGCGTAGGGGCGGGACTCTCCTACGAGCAGTACTTC.

The chain employs TRBV19 and TRBJ1-5, with TRBD1 matching 11 bases. The germline gives CDR1 LNHDA, CDR2 SQIVND (reference sequence). This CDR3 has 17 amino acids. The V and J ends lost 5 bases and 7 bases, in that order; junction bases with no gene match: 13. CDR3 loop: CASSLYRDRGFGQPQHF. DNA of the CDR3: TGTGCCAGTAGTTTATACCGGGACAGGGGGTTTGGGCAGCCCCAGCATTTT.

This clone came up once. The chain employs TRBV7-3 and TRBJ2-3, with D perhaps TRBD2 (5 bases). Per germline, CDR1 SGHTA and CDR2 FQGTGA. This CDR3 is 13 amino acids long. V lost 0 bases, J lost 4 bases, and 5 bases lay in between. The CDR3: CASSLTRADTQYF. The CDR3, as DNA: TGTGCCAGCAGCTTAACGCGGGCAGATACGCAGTATTTT. Full variable domain (outside the CDR3, taken from reference TRBV7-3 and TRBJ2-3): GAGVSQTPSNKVTEKGKYVELRCDPISGHTALYWYRQSLGQGPEFLIYFQGTGAADDSGLPNDRFFAVRPEGSVSTLKIQRTERGDSAVYLCASSLTRADTQYFGPGTRLTVL.

The V and J genes are TRBV4-1 and TRBJ1-5; possible D gene TRBD1, 5 bases. Germline values: CDR1 MGHRA, CDR2 YSYEKL. This CDR3 has 14 residues. Trimming cost V 4 bases and J 2 bases, with 9 bases left between them. The CDR3 region is CASSPPTGNQPQHF. The CDR3 nucleotides read TGCGCCAGCAGCCCCCCGACAGGCAATCAGCCCCAGCATTTT.

The chain joins TRBV10-3 to TRBJ2-3, with D possibly matching TRBD2 (5 bases). V dropped 6 bases and J dropped 5 bases, with 12 bases sitting between them. Looked up from germline, CDR1 is ENHRY and CDR2 is SYGVKD. The length of the CDR3 is 13 residues. The CDR3, as DNA: TGTGCCATCAGGGGGAGTAACGGAGATACGCAGTATTTT. Its protein product is CAIRGSNGDTQYF.

This chain uses TRBV4-1 with TRBJ1-2, with 7 nucleotides matching TRBD1. The CDR3 loop spans 14 amino acids. V dropped 0 bases and J dropped 4; count of bases not matched to a gene: 2. The germline gives CDR1 MGHRA, CDR2 YSYEKL. DNA of the CDR3: TGCGCCAGCAGCCAAGACGACAGGGTCTATGGCTACACCTTC. This sequence encodes CASSQDDRVYGYTF.

Worth noting for this clone: This specimen includes other DNA sequences encoding the same CDR3. V is TRBV7-9 and J is TRBJ2-7, with D possibly TRBD1 on 6 matching bases. This CDR3 is built from 12 residues. Trimming shortened V by 4 bases and J by 3 bases, and 7 bases separated the two germline ends. CDR1 and CDR2 from the germline V gene are SEHNR and FQNEAQ (reference sequence). The CDR3 nucleotides read TGTGCCAGCAGCTCACAGGGCTACGAGCAGTACTTC. The encoded protein is CASSSQGYEQYF.

This chain links TRBV4-1 with TRBJ2-1, with D possibly matching TRBD2 (5 bases). The germline gives CDR1 MGHRA, CDR2 YSYEKL. V dropped 2 bases and J dropped 3 bases, with 11 bases sitting between them. The CDR3 contains 15 residues. CDR3 amino acids: CASSQPSSGYNEQFF. CDR3 bases: TGCGCCAGCAGCCAACCCTCAAGCGGCTACAATGAGCAGTTCTTC.

V and J are TRBV30 and TRBJ1-2, with 8 nucleotides matching TRBD1. The V and J ends lost 4 bases and 6 bases, in that order; junction bases with no gene match: 7. Germline loops: CDR1 GTSNPN, CDR2 SVGIG (reference sequence). The CDR3 covers 13 residues. CDR3 protein: CAWTDRAFDGYTF. CDR3 DNA: TGTGCCTGGACGGACAGGGCGTTCGATGGCTACACCTTC. Full variable domain (outside the CDR3, taken from reference TRBV30 and TRBJ1-2): SQTIHQWPATLVQPVGSPLSLECTVEGTSNPNLYWYRQAAGRGLQLLFYSVGIGQISSEVPQNLSASRPQDRQFILSSKKLLLSDSGFYLCAWTDRAFDGYTFGSGTRLTVV.